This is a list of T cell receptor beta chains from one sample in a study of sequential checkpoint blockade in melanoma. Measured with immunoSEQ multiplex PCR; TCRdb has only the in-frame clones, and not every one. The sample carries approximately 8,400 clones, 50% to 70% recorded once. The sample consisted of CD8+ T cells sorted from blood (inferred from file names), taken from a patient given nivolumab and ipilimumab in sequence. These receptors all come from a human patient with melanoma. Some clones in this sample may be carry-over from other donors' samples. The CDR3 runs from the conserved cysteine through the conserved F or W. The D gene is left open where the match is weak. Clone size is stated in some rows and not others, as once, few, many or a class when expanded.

CDR3nt: TGTGCCAGCAGCCCCGGGACAGGATTCAACTATGGCTACACCTTC
CDR3aa: CASSPGTGFNYGYTF
d_gene: TRBD1
abundance: medium-sized
j_gene: TRBJ1-2
v_gene: TRBV5-6

CDR3nt: TGTGCCAGTAGCACCGGGACAGTATATTCACCCCTCCACTTT
CDR3aa: CASSTGTVYSPLHF
d_gene: TRBD1
abundance: NA
j_gene: TRBJ1-6
v_gene: TRBV19

CDR3nt: TGTGCCAGCAGCACCCGGGACAGGAGCTCTGGAAACACCATATATTTT
CDR3aa: CASSTRDRSSGNTIYF
d_gene: TRBD1
abundance: few
j_gene: TRBJ1-3
v_gene: TRBV14

CDR3nt: TGTGCCAGTAAAACAGGGTTGACTAACTATGGCTACACCTTC
CDR3aa: CASKTGLTNYGYTF
d_gene: NA
abundance: few
j_gene: TRBJ1-2
v_gene: TRBV6-1

CDR3nt: TGTGCCAGCAAAGATGGGGGGGGCCACTATGGCTACACCTTC
CDR3aa: CASKDGGGHYGYTF
d_gene: NA
abundance: NA
j_gene: TRBJ1-2
v_gene: TRBV25-1

CDR3nt: TGTGCCAGCAGCGCAGGGGCCCATGGCTACACCTTC
CDR3aa: CASSAGAHGYTF
d_gene: NA
abundance: NA
j_gene: TRBJ1-2
v_gene: TRBV11-2

CDR3nt: TGCGCCAGCAGCTCGAGATTATTGCAGGGACAGCATGAAAAACTGTTTTTT
CDR3aa: CASSSRLLQGQHEKLFF
d_gene: TRBD1
abundance: NA
j_gene: TRBJ1-4
v_gene: TRBV5-1

CDR3nt: TGTGCCAGCAGACTCAGCGGGGGGGCACAAGAGACCCAGTACTTC
CDR3aa: CASRLSGGAQETQYF
d_gene: TRBD2
abundance: medium-sized
j_gene: TRBJ2-5
v_gene: TRBV6-6

CDR3nt: TGTGCCAGCAGTTCAGGGAACTATGGCTACACCTTC
CDR3aa: CASSSGNYGYTF
d_gene: NA
abundance: once
j_gene: TRBJ1-2
v_gene: TRBV27

CDR3nt: TGTGCCTGGAGTCCGGGCCGGGACAGAGAAAGGACTGAAGCTTTCTTT
CDR3aa: CAWSPGRDRERTEAFF
d_gene: TRBD1
abundance: NA
j_gene: TRBJ1-1
v_gene: TRBV30

CDR3nt: TGTGCCAGCAGCCCCGGGAGGGCGTACGAGCAGTACTTC
CDR3aa: CASSPGRAYEQYF
d_gene: TRBD2
abundance: NA
j_gene: TRBJ2-7
v_gene: TRBV13

CDR3nt: TGTGCCAGCAGGGACAGGGGGCATGATGAAGCTTTCTTT
CDR3aa: CASRDRGHDEAFF
d_gene: TRBD1
abundance: NA
j_gene: TRBJ1-1
v_gene: TRBV2

CDR3nt: TGTGCCACCAGCTCCTGGGGGGACGTAGGGAATTCACCCCTCCACTTT
CDR3aa: CATSSWGDVGNSPLHF
d_gene: NA
abundance: NA
j_gene: TRBJ1-6
v_gene: TRBV15

CDR3nt: TGTGCCAGCAGCTTTGAGGGGGCGCGAACCTACGAGCAGTACTTC
CDR3aa: CASSFEGARTYEQYF
d_gene: TRBD1
abundance: NA
j_gene: TRBJ2-7
v_gene: TRBV7-9

CDR3nt: TGTGCCAGCAGCCAAGGGGAGACGGGAGACACCTACGAGCAGTACTTC
CDR3aa: CASSQGETGDTYEQYF
d_gene: NA
abundance: few
j_gene: TRBJ2-7
v_gene: TRBV16

CDR3nt: TGTGCCAGCAGCTTGTATCAGGGCAACCGGGGGGCACCCCTCCACTTT
CDR3aa: CASSLYQGNRGAPLHF
d_gene: NA
abundance: few
j_gene: TRBJ1-6
v_gene: TRBV5-6

CDR3nt: TGTGCCAGCAGCTTAGCCCTTAGAAGCTCCTACAATGAGCAGTTCTTC
CDR3aa: CASSLALRSSYNEQFF
d_gene: NA
abundance: NA
j_gene: TRBJ2-1
v_gene: TRBV11-2

CDR3nt: TGTGCCAGCAGCTTAAATCCGGGTTATGGCTACACCTTC
CDR3aa: CASSLNPGYGYTF
d_gene: NA
abundance: few
j_gene: TRBJ1-2
v_gene: TRBV11-2

CDR3nt: TGTGCCAGCAGCTTATTAGGGGCCCCCTACGAGCAGTACTTC
CDR3aa: CASSLLGAPYEQYF
d_gene: NA
abundance: NA
j_gene: TRBJ2-7
v_gene: TRBV7-9

CDR3nt: TGTGCCATCCGGCAGCAGGGGCTTAAAACTGAAGCTTTCTTT
CDR3aa: CAIRQQGLKTEAFF
d_gene: NA
abundance: NA
j_gene: TRBJ1-1
v_gene: TRBV10-3

CDR3nt: TGTGCCACCAGCGAACGGGGTAACACTGAAGCTTTCTTT
CDR3aa: CATSERGNTEAFF
d_gene: NA
abundance: few
j_gene: TRBJ1-1
v_gene: TRBV15

CDR3nt: TGTGCCACCTCCCCAGGGGGCCGTGGCTATGGCTACACCTTC
CDR3aa: CATSPGGRGYGYTF
d_gene: TRBD1
abundance: NA
j_gene: TRBJ1-2
v_gene: TRBV13

CDR3nt: TGTGCCAGCAGTCCGGGGACAGGGGGGTTCTACGAGCAGTACTTC
CDR3aa: CASSPGTGGFYEQYF
d_gene: TRBD1
abundance: NA
j_gene: TRBJ2-7
v_gene: TRBV27

CDR3nt: TGTGCCAGCAGCTTAAGGGGGAACGGGGTGGGCTACGAAAAACTGTTTTTT
CDR3aa: CASSLRGNGVGYEKLFF
d_gene: NA
abundance: medium-sized
j_gene: TRBJ1-4
v_gene: TRBV7-2

CDR3nt: TGCGCCAGCAGCTTGGCGGGGGGCCATAGCAATGAGCAGTTCTTC
CDR3aa: CASSLAGGHSNEQFF
d_gene: NA
abundance: NA
j_gene: TRBJ2-1
v_gene: TRBV5-1

CDR3nt: TGTGCCATCAGTGACGAGAGTTTCAGAAACACCATATATTTT
CDR3aa: CAISDESFRNTIYF
d_gene: NA
abundance: NA
j_gene: TRBJ1-3
v_gene: TRBV10-3

CDR3nt: TGTGCCAGCAGCAAAGAACCGGGGGGCCCCTACGAGCAGTACTTC
CDR3aa: CASSKEPGGPYEQYF
d_gene: NA
abundance: medium-sized
j_gene: TRBJ2-7
v_gene: TRBV21-1

CDR3nt: TGTGCCAGCAGTTTAGAATTCTTGGGCAGGGACTACTCTGGAAACACCATATATTTT
CDR3aa: CASSLEFLGRDYSGNTIYF
d_gene: NA
abundance: hyperexpanded
j_gene: TRBJ1-3
v_gene: TRBV28

CDR3nt: TGTGCCAGCAGCTCCACTACCGGGGAGCTGTTTTTT
CDR3aa: CASSSTTGELFF
d_gene: NA
abundance: NA
j_gene: TRBJ2-2
v_gene: TRBV9

CDR3nt: TGTGCCAGCAGCGCGTGGGACAGGGGGAACGAGCAGTACTTC
CDR3aa: CASSAWDRGNEQYF
d_gene: TRBD1
abundance: NA
j_gene: TRBJ2-7
v_gene: TRBV9

CDR3nt: TGTGCCAGCAGCCTACTCCCCGGGAGAGGCTACGAGCAGTACTTC
CDR3aa: CASSLLPGRGYEQYF
d_gene: NA
abundance: NA
j_gene: TRBJ2-7
v_gene: TRBV9

CDR3nt: TGTGCCAGCAGTTTACCCCGCTTTGAGGGTTCCTCCTACGAGCAGTACTTC
CDR3aa: CASSLPRFEGSSYEQYF
d_gene: NA
abundance: NA
j_gene: TRBJ2-7
v_gene: TRBV28

CDR3nt: TGTGCCAGCAGCCAAGGACGAAGGGAGCTGACTGAAGCTTTCTTT
CDR3aa: CASSQGRRELTEAFF
d_gene: NA
abundance: NA
j_gene: TRBJ1-1
v_gene: TRBV14

CDR3nt: TGCAGTGCTAGAGATAGGGGAGGCTACACCTTC
CDR3aa: CSARDRGGYTF
d_gene: NA
abundance: NA
j_gene: TRBJ1-2
v_gene: TRBV20-1

CDR3nt: TGCGCCAGCAGTGAGGGGGCGGGGGGCGAGCAGTACTTC
CDR3aa: CASSEGAGGEQYF
d_gene: TRBD2
abundance: NA
j_gene: TRBJ2-7
v_gene: TRBV10-2

CDR3nt: TGTGCCAGCAGCAAAGAGAGGGTAGGAGATAATTCACCCCTCCACTTT
CDR3aa: CASSKERVGDNSPLHF
d_gene: NA
abundance: few
j_gene: TRBJ1-6
v_gene: TRBV21-1

CDR3nt: TGCGCCAGCAGCTTGGACAGGGGATCTGGAAACACCATATATTTT
CDR3aa: CASSLDRGSGNTIYF
d_gene: TRBD1
abundance: NA
j_gene: TRBJ1-3
v_gene: TRBV5-1

CDR3nt: TGTGCCAGCAGCTTAGTCGCCGGCTCCTACGAGCAGTACTTC
CDR3aa: CASSLVAGSYEQYF
d_gene: NA
abundance: NA
j_gene: TRBJ2-7
v_gene: TRBV7-2

CDR3nt: TGCGCCAGCAGCCAAGAGACAGGTGACGGGGAAAAACTGTTTTTT
CDR3aa: CASSQETGDGEKLFF
d_gene: NA
abundance: NA
j_gene: TRBJ1-4
v_gene: TRBV4-1

CDR3nt: TGTGCCAGCAGCTTCTCCCGGCCAGGGACACGGCAGCCCCAGCATTTT
CDR3aa: CASSFSRPGTRQPQHF
d_gene: NA
abundance: few
j_gene: TRBJ1-5
v_gene: TRBV7-9

CDR3nt: TGTGCCAGCAGCTCCCGATCAGTAAGATACAATCAGCCCCAGCATTTT
CDR3aa: CASSSRSVRYNQPQHF
d_gene: NA
abundance: NA
j_gene: TRBJ1-5
v_gene: TRBV6-6

CDR3nt: TGTGCCAGTAGTATAGATAACGACAGAACGGAGCGCGATTCACCCCTCCACTTT
CDR3aa: CASSIDNDRTERDSPLHF
d_gene: NA
abundance: once
j_gene: TRBJ1-6
v_gene: TRBV19

CDR3nt: TGTGCCAGCAGTTTTCTGGGCCCTCTGTACGAGCAGTACTTC
CDR3aa: CASSFLGPLYEQYF
d_gene: NA
abundance: few
j_gene: TRBJ2-7
v_gene: TRBV27

CDR3nt: TGTGCCAGTAGTTGGTTAGCCTATAATTCACCCCTCCACTTT
CDR3aa: CASSWLAYNSPLHF
d_gene: NA
abundance: NA
j_gene: TRBJ1-6
v_gene: TRBV19

CDR3nt: TGTGCCAGCAGCGTCCGGACTGGTTCTGTCTACGAGCAGTACTTC
CDR3aa: CASSVRTGSVYEQYF
d_gene: NA
abundance: NA
j_gene: TRBJ2-7
v_gene: TRBV9

CDR3nt: TGTGCCAGCAGCCCCCGCGAGCGGGGGGTTTACGAGCAGTACTTC
CDR3aa: CASSPRERGVYEQYF
d_gene: TRBD2
abundance: NA
j_gene: TRBJ2-7
v_gene: TRBV7-2

CDR3nt: TGTGCCAGCAGTAGGACAGCTAACTATGGCTACACCTTC
CDR3aa: CASSRTANYGYTF
d_gene: NA
abundance: NA
j_gene: TRBJ1-2
v_gene: TRBV2

CDR3nt: TGTGCCAGCAGCCATGGGACTAGCGGACCCTACAATGAGCAGTTCTTC
CDR3aa: CASSHGTSGPYNEQFF
d_gene: TRBD2
abundance: NA
j_gene: TRBJ2-1
v_gene: TRBV7-9

CDR3nt: TGTGCCAGCAGTTTATCTAGGGGTGAGGCCTACGAGCAGTACTTC
CDR3aa: CASSLSRGEAYEQYF
d_gene: NA
abundance: NA
j_gene: TRBJ2-7
v_gene: TRBV27

CDR3nt: TGTGCCACGCCTGGACAGCTAGGAATTAACTATGGCTACACCTTC
CDR3aa: CATPGQLGINYGYTF
d_gene: NA
abundance: NA
j_gene: TRBJ1-2
v_gene: TRBV2

CDR3nt: TGCGCCAGCAGTCAAACCTCGGACAGGGATACGACTGGGGCCAACGTCCTGACTTTC
CDR3aa: CASSQTSDRDTTGANVLTF
d_gene: TRBD1
abundance: few
j_gene: TRBJ2-6
v_gene: TRBV23-1

CDR3nt: TGCGCCAGCAGTCCCGGGACAGGGGGGTACGAGCAGTACTTC
CDR3aa: CASSPGTGGYEQYF
d_gene: TRBD1
abundance: NA
j_gene: TRBJ2-7
v_gene: TRBV4-3

CDR3nt: TGTGCCAGCAGCTTAGCGCCTGGGACAGGGAACACTGAAGCTTTCTTT
CDR3aa: CASSLAPGTGNTEAFF
d_gene: TRBD1
abundance: NA
j_gene: TRBJ1-1
v_gene: TRBV11-2

CDR3nt: TGTGCCAGCAGCTTACTCCGGGATAGAGCTGCCTCCGGGGAGCTGTTTTTT
CDR3aa: CASSLLRDRAASGELFF
d_gene: NA
abundance: NA
j_gene: TRBJ2-2
v_gene: TRBV7-9

CDR3nt: TGTGCCAGTACCGTACAGGGGACAGGGCGCCGGCAGCCCCAGCATTTT
CDR3aa: CASTVQGTGRRQPQHF
d_gene: TRBD1
abundance: NA
j_gene: TRBJ1-5
v_gene: TRBV19